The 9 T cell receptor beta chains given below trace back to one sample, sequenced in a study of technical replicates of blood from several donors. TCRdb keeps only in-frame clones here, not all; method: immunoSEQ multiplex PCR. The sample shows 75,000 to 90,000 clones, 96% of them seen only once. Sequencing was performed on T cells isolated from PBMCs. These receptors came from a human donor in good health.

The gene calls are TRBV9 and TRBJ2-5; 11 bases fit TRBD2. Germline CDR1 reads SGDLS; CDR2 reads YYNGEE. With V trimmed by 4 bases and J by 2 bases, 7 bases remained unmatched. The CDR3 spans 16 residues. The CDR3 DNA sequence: TGTGCCAGCAGCAGTACTAGCGGGAGCGCACAAGAGACCCAGTACTTC. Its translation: CASSSTSGSAQETQYF.

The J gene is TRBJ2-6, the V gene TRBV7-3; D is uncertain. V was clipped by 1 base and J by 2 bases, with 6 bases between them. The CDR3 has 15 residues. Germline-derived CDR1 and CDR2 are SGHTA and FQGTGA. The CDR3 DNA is TGTGCCAGCAGCTTAATGGCAACTGGGGCCAACGTCCTGACTTTC. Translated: CASSLMATGANVLTF.

CDR3: CASSPPSGAGANVLTF. In DNA, the CDR3 is TGTGCCAGCTCACCACCTTCAGGGGCTGGGGCCAACGTCCTGACTTTC. J is TRBJ2-6 and V is TRBV18; TRBD1 is a possible D gene (6 bases). The CDR3 contains 16 residues. Germline V gene data show CDR1 as KGHSH and CDR2 as LQKENI. V was clipped by 0 bases and J by 2 bases, with 8 bases between them.

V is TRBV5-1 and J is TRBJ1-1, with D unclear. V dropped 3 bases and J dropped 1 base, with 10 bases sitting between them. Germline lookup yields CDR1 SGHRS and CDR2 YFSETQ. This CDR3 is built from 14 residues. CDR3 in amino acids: CASSSGRENTEAFF. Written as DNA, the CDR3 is TGCGCCAGCAGCTCAGGACGGGAGAACACTGAAGCTTTCTTT. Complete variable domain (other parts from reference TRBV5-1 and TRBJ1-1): KAGVTQTPRYLIKTRGQQVTLSCSPISGHRSVSWYQQTPGQGLQFLFEYFSETQRNKGNFPGRFSGRQFSNSRSEMNVSTLELGDSALYLCASSSGRENTEAFFGQGTRLTVV.

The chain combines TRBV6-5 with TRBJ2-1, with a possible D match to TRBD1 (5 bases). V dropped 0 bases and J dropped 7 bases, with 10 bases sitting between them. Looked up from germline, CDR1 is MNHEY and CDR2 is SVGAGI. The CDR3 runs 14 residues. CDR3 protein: CASSYSLAGNEQFF. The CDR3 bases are TGTGCCAGCAGTTACTCGTTAGCAGGGAATGAGCAGTTCTTC.

This CDR3 reads CSVERTARGAFF. Here the CDR3 DNA reads TGCAGCGTTGAAAGGACGGCGCGGGGGGCTTTCTTT. This chain joins TRBV29-1 and TRBJ1-1; D is perhaps TRBD1 (5 bases). Trimming pared 2 bases from V and 11 bases from J, leaving 15 bases between. From germline, CDR1 is SQVTM and CDR2 ANQGSEA. The CDR3 spans 12 residues.

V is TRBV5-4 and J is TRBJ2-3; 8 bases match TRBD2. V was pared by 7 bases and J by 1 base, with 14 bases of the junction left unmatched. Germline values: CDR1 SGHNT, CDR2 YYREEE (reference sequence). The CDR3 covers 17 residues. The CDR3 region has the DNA TGTGCCAGCCGACATAGAGCGGGAGAACATCGCACAGATACGCAGTATTTT. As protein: CASRHRAGEHRTDTQYF.

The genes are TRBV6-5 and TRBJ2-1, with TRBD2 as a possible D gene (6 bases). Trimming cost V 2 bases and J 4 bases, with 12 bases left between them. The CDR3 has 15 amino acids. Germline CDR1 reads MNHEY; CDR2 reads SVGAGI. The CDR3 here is CASSYRGGNYNEQFF. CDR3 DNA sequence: TGTGCCAGCAGTTACCGGGGAGGTAATTACAATGAGCAGTTCTTC.

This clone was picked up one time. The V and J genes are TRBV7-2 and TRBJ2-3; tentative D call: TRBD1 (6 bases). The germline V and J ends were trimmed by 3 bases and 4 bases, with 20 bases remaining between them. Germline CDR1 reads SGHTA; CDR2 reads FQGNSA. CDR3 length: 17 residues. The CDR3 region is CASSFKVGGTPADTQYF. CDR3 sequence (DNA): TGTGCCAGCAGCTTTAAAGTAGGGGGAACCCCCGCAGATACGCAGTATTTT.